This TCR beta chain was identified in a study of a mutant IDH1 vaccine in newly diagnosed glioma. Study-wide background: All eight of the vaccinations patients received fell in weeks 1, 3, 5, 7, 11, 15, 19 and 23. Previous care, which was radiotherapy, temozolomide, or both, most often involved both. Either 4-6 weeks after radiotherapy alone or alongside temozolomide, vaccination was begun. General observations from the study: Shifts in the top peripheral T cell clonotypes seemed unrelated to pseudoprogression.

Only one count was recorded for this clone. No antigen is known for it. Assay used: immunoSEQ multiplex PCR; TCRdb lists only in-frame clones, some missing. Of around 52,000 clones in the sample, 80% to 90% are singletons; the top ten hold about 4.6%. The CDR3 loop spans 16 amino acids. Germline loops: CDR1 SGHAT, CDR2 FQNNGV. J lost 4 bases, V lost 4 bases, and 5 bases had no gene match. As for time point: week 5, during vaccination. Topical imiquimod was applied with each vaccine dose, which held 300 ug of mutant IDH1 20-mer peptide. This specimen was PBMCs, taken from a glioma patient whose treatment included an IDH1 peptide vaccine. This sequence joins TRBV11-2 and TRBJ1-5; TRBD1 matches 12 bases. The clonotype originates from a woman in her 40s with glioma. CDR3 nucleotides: TGTGCCAGCAGCTCGGGACAGGGGGCAAGGAATCAGCCCCAGCATTTT. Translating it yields CASSSGQGARNQPQHF.